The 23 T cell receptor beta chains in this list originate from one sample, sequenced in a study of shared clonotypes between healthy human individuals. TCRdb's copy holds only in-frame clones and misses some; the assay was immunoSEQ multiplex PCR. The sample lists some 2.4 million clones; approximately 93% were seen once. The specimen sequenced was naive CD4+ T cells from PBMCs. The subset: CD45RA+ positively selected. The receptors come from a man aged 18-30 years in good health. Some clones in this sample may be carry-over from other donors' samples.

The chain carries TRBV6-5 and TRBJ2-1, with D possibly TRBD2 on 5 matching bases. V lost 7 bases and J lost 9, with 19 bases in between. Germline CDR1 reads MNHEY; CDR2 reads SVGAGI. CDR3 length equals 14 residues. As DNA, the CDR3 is TGTGCCAGCACCCAAGACCCGGGGTCAGTTGAGCAGTTCTTC. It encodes CASTQDPGSVEQFF.

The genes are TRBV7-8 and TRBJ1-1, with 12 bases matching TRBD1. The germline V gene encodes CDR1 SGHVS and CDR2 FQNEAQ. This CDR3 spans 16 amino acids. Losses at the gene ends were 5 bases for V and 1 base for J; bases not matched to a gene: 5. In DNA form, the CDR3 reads TGTGCCAGCAGCGAGGGACAGGGGGCCGGGAACACTGAAGCTTTCTTT. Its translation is CASSEGQGAGNTEAFF.

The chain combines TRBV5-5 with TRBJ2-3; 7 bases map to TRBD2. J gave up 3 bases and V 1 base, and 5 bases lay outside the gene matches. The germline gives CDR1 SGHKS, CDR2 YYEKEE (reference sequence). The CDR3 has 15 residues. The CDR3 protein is CASSLFTSETDTQYF. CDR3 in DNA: TGTGCCAGCAGCTTGTTTACTAGCGAAACAGATACGCAGTATTTT. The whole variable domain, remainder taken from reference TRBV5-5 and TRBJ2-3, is DAGVTQSPTHLIKTRGQQVTLRCSPISGHKSVSWYQQVLGQGPQFIFQYYEKEERGRGNFPDRFSARQFPNYSSELNVNALLLGDSALYLCASSLFTSETDTQYFGPGTRLTVL.

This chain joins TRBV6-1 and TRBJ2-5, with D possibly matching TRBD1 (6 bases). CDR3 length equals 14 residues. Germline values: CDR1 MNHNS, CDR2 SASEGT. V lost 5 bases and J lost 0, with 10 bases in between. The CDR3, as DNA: TGTGCCAGCAGTACCGGACAGCACCAAGAGACCCAGTACTTC. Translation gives CASSTGQHQETQYF.

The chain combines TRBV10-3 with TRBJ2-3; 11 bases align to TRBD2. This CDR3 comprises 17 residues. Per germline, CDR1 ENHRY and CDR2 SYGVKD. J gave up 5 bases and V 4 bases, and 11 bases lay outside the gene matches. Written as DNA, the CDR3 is TGTGCCATCAGTGTAGGGGGACTAGCGGAGAGGGGAGATACGCAGTATTTT. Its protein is CAISVGGLAERGDTQYF.

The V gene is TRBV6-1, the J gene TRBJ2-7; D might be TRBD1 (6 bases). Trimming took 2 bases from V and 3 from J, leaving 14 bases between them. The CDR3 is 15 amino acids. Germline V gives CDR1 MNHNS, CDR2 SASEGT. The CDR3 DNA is TGTGCCAGCAGTGAACTCCCGGGACAAAGCTACGAGCAGTACTTC. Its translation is CASSELPGQSYEQYF.

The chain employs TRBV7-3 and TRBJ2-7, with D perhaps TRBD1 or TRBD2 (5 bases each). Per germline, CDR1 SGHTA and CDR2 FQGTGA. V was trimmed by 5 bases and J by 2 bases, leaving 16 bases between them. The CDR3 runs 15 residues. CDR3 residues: CASSLGLGPTYEQYF. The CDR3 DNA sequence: TGTGCCAGCAGCCTAGGATTGGGACCCACCTACGAGCAGTACTTC.

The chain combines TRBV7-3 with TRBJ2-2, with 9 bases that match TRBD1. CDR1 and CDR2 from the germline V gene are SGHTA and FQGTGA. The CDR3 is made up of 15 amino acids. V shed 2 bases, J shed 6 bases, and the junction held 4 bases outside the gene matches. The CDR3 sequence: CASSLRGTGSGELFF. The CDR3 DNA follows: TGTGCCAGCAGCTTACGCGGGACAGGGTCCGGGGAGCTGTTTTTT.

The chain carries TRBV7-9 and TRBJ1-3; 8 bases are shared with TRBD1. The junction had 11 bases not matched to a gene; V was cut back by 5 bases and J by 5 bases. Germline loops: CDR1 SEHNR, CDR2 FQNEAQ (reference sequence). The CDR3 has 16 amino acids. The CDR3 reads CASSPGRTGSRNTIYF. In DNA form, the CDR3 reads TGTGCCAGCAGCCCAGGAAGGACAGGGAGCAGAAACACCATATATTTT.

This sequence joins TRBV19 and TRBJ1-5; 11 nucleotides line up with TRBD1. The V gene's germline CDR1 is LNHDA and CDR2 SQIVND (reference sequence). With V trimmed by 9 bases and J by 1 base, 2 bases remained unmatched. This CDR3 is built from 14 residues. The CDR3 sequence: CASRTGGSNQPQHF. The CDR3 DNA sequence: TGTGCCAGCAGGACAGGGGGCAGCAATCAGCCCCAGCATTTT.

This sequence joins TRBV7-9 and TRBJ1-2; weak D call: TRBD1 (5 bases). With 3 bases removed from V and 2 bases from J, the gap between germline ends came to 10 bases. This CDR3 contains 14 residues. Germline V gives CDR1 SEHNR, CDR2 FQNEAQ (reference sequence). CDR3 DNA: TGTGCCAGCAGCTTGGGCAGGGTCAACTATGGCTACACCTTC. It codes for CASSLGRVNYGYTF.

The CDR3 reads CASSRAGTLIGYTF. In DNA, the CDR3 is TGTGCCAGCAGCCGAGCCGGGACCTTAATTGGCTACACCTTC. The rearrangement uses TRBV7-2 and TRBJ1-2; the D gene is possibly TRBD1 (5 bases). The V and J ends lost 5 bases and 7 bases respectively, with 17 bases between them. Germline V gives CDR1 SGHTA, CDR2 FQGNSA. The CDR3 extends over 14 amino acids.

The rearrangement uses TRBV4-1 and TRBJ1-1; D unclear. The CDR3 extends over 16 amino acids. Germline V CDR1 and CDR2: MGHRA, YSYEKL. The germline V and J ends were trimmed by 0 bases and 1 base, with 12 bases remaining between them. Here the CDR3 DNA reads TGCGCCAGCAGCCAAGATGGATTAGGTAGGAACACTGAAGCTTTCTTT. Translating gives CASSQDGLGRNTEAFF.

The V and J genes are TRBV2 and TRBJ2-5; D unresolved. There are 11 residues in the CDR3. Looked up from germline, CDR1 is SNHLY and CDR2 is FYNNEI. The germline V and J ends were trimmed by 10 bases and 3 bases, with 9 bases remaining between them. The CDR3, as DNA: TGTGCCACCGCCTTAGAAGAGACCCAGTACTTC. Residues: CATALEETQYF.

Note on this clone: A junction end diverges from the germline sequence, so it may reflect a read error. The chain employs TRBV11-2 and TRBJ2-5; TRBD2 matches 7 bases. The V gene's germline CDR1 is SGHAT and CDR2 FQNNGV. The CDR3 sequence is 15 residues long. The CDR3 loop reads CASSQATSLQETQYF. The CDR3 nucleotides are TGCGCCAGCAGCCAAGCGACTAGCCTCCAAGAGACCCAGTACTTC.

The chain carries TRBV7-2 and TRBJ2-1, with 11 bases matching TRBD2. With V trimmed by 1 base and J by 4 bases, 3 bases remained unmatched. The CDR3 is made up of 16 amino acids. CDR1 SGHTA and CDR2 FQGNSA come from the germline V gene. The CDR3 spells CASSLVAGGYYNEQFF. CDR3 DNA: TGTGCCAGCAGCTTAGTAGCGGGGGGGTATTACAATGAGCAGTTCTTC.

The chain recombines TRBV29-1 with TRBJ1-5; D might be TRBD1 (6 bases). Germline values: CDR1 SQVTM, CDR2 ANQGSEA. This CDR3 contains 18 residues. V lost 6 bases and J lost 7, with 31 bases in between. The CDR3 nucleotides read TGCAGCGTGGGGGGCAGGGCAGGGCGGTTGGGGGCCCGGCAGCCCCAGCATTTT. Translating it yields CSVGGRAGRLGARQPQHF.

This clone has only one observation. CDR3 in DNA: TGTGCCAGTCGGCCCCCCGGTAGAACGGGGGAGCTGTTTTTT. The encoded protein is CASRPPGRTGELFF. This chain connects TRBV28 to TRBJ2-2; the D is unclear. The V gene's germline CDR1 is MDHEN and CDR2 SYDVKM. V was clipped by 9 bases and J by 8 bases, with 19 bases between them. This CDR3 is built from 14 residues.

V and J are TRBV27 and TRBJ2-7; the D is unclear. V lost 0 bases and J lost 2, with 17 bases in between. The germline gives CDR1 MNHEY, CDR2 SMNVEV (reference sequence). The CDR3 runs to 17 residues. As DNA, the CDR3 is TGTGCCAGCAGTTTATCATTTGGACGGCGATCCACCTACGAGCAGTACTTC. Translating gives CASSLSFGRRSTYEQYF.

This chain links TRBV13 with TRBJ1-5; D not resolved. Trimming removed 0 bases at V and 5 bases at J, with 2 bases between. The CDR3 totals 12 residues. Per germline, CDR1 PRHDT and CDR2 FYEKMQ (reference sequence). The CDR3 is CASSLGDQPQHF. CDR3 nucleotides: TGTGCCAGCAGCTTAGGCGATCAGCCCCAGCATTTT.

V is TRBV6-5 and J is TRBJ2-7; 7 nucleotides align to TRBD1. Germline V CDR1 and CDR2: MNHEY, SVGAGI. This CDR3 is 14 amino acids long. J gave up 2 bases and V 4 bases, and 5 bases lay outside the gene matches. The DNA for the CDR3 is TGTGCCAGCAGTTTCCGGGACAGCGCCTACGAGCAGTACTTC. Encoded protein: CASSFRDSAYEQYF.

The CDR3 reads CASSLGDGRPYNEQFF. CDR3 nucleotide sequence: TGTGCCAGCAGTTTGGGTGATGGGCGCCCGTACAATGAGCAGTTCTTC. V usage is TRBV28 and J usage is TRBJ2-1; D unclear. CDR1 is MDHEN and CDR2 is SYDVKM in the germline V gene. The CDR3 loop spans 16 amino acids. Trimming pared 3 bases from V and 4 bases from J, leaving 16 bases between.

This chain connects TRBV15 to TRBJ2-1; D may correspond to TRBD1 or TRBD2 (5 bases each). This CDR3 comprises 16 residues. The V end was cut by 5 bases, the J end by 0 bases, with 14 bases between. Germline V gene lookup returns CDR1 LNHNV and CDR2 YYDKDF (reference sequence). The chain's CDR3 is CATSLPRGSSYNEQFF. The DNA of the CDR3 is TGTGCCACCAGCCTACCCCGGGGCTCCTCCTACAATGAGCAGTTCTTC. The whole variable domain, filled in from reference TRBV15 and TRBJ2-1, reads DAMVIQNPRYQVTQFGKPVTLSCSQTLNHNVMYWYQQKSSQAPKLLFHYYDKDFNNEADTPDNFQSRRPNTSFCFLDIRSPGLGDTAMYLCATSLPRGSSYNEQFFGPGTRLTVL.